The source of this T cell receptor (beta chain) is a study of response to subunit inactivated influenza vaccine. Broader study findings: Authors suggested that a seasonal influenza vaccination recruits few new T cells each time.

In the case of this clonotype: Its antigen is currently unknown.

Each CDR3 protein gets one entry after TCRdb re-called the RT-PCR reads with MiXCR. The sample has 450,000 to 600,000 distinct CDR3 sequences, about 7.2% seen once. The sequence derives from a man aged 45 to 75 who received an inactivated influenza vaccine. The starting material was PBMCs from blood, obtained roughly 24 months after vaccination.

CDR3 in DNA: TGTGCCAGCAGTGAAAGTCGGGGGCGATACTACGAGCAGTACTTC. Its translation: CASSESRGRYYEQYF. V gene TRBV2 combines with J gene TRBJ2-7; D may correspond to TRBD1 or TRBD2 (6 bases each). The germline V and J ends were trimmed by 2 bases and 3 bases, with 14 bases remaining between them. The CDR3 is made up of 15 amino acids. Germline CDR1 SNHLY, CDR2 FYNNEI.